What follows is one TCR beta chain and its context. The antigen is unknown. Profiling relied on immunoSEQ multiplex PCR, and the TCRdb table lists in-frame clones only, not all of them. The table records millions of clones, 85% to 95% of them present only once. These data originate in a study of shared clonotypes between healthy human individuals. Whole-study findings and limits: Large sequencing depth failed to make sorted-subset sequencing complete, rarefaction showed.

Sequencing was done on a sample of naive CD4+ T cells from PBMCs. The subset is: CD45RA+ positively selected. The TCR sequence derives from a man in his late teens or twenties in good health. Some clones in this sample may be carry-over from other donors' samples.

CDR3 protein: CASSDCEELQTYEQYF. The CDR3 nucleotides are TGTGCCAGCAGTGATTGTGAGGAACTCCAGACCTACGAGCAGTACTTC. The rearrangement links TRBV6-4 to TRBJ2-7; D ambiguous. Trimming took 3 bases from V and 2 from J, leaving 17 bases between them. The CDR3 is made up of 16 amino acids. Looked up from germline, CDR1 is MRHNA and CDR2 is SNTAGT.